The sample holds a few counts of the clone carrying this T cell receptor beta chain. The data were obtained in a study of T cells after yellow fever vaccination. The wider study: Those fractions that held only low numbers of cells were prepared using the SMART-Seq v4 Ultra Low Input RNA kit.

Study-wide findings and caveats: Contaminants from the bulk population, in the form of abundant clonotypes, could be found in FACS-sorted repertoires. Practically every clonotype that responded to the vaccine could not be detected in sorted memory subsets on day 0. The CD4 compartment and the CD8 compartment contained a small share of clonotypes in common.

TCRdb processed the 5' RACE reads anew with MiXCR; each CDR3 protein has one entry. In the table there are 46,000 or so distinct CDR3 sequences, approximately 6.3% of which are singletons. This CDR3 has 16 amino acids. Germline CDR1 is SQVTM and CDR2 is ANQGSEA. V lost 8 bases, J lost 7 bases, and 26 bases lay in between. The sequenced sample was PBMCs, either bulk or a sorted T-cell subset (CD4+, CD8+, memory, or dextramer-sorted; not recorded which), obtained 45 days after the yellow fever booster vaccination. The source of this sequence is a man in his thirties or forties who received the YFV17D yellow fever vaccine. The genes are TRBV29-1 and TRBJ2-2; D unresolved. The CDR3 region has the DNA TGCAGCATAAAAATGGCGTCGACGGAGTTGGGCGGGGAGCTGTTTTTT. Translated, it gives CSIKMASTELGGELFF.